This T cell receptor beta chain was observed in a study of blood T cell repertoires in COVID-19. Trimming left V 8 bases short and J 2 bases short, with 15 bases between. The CDR3 loop spans 14 amino acids. The V gene's germline CDR1 is SNHLY and CDR2 FYNNEI. Sequencing used immunoSEQ multiplex PCR; TCRdb keeps in-frame clones, though not all of them. The sample lists approximately 470,000 clones, over 75% occurring once. This clonotype was obtained from a human donor in a cohort sampled during active COVID-19. Sequenced material: peripheral blood. The V gene is TRBV2, the J gene TRBJ2-5; D is perhaps TRBD1 (5 bases). The CDR3 is CASEIGHLQETQYF. The CDR3 DNA follows: TGTGCCAGCGAGATAGGACACCTACAAGAGACCCAGTACTTC.